Below, one T cell receptor (beta chain) is given with its context. The data derive from a study of T cell clones after liver transplantation. Study context: Immunosuppression withdrawal was tried within 2 years after liver transplantation in this trial. At least one year of complete immunosuppression withdrawal without enzymes over twice normal defined tolerance. Samples came pre-transplant, pre-randomization before withdrawal, and post-randomization after withdrawal ended.

Trimming took 4 bases from V and 4 from J, leaving 13 bases between them. The CDR3 runs 15 residues. Germline CDR1 is SGHNT and CDR2 is YENEEA. Libraries were prepared by immunoSEQ multiplex PCR; TCRdb keeps only in-frame clonotypes and omits some of them. The table lists around 110,000 clones, just over 90% of them singletons, with 0.65% to 0.85% in the top ten. This chain links TRBV11-3 with TRBJ1-4; D gene uncertain. This TCR was sampled from a human patient who received a liver transplant. Some T cells may be transferred from the graft donor. The sequenced sample was CD4+ T cells from blood, obtained 12 months after liver transplant. The CDR3 loop reads CASSSTPGFNEKLFF. In DNA, the CDR3 is TGTGCCAGCAGCTCAACCCCCGGGTTTAATGAAAAACTGTTTTTT.